These 16 T cell receptor beta chains came from one sample sequenced in a study of monozygotic twins with inflammatory bowel disease. TCRdb reprocessed the 5' RACE reads and keeps a single row for each CDR3 protein, giving no DNA. In all, the sample yields around 380,000 distinct CDR3 sequences. What was sequenced was blood. The source of these receptors is a human donor with ulcerative colitis or Crohn's disease, or a healthy co-twin of an affected twin (not recorded which).

The chain couples TRBV6-1 to TRBJ1-3; TCRdb returns TRBD1, unconfirmable since there is no DNA. CDR1 is MNHNS and CDR2 is SASEGT in the germline V gene. This CDR3 comprises 17 residues. CDR3 sequence reads: CASGEPQGIISGNTIYF.

This sequence joins TRBV19 and TRBJ2-3; lacking DNA, the TRBD1 call made by TCRdb goes unchecked. The CDR3 spans 15 residues. The V gene's germline CDR1 is LNHDA and CDR2 SQIVND (reference sequence). CDR3 in amino acids: CASSKLGVAADTQYF.

This CDR3 reads CASSYRQDIAKNIQYF. The V call is TRBV6-5, the J call TRBJ2-4; TCRdb calls TRBD1, which cannot be checked without DNA. Germline V lookup: CDR1 MNHEY, CDR2 SVGAGI. The CDR3 contains 16 residues.

The chain is built from TRBV20-1 and TRBJ2-7; the D call from TCRdb, TRBD2, cannot be confirmed without DNA. The germline V gene encodes CDR1 DFQATT and CDR2 SNEGSKA (reference sequence). The CDR3 loop spans 14 amino acids. CDR3 in amino acids: CSASPTSGGLEQYF.

The gene calls are TRBV5-1 and TRBJ2-1; lacking DNA, the TRBD2 call made by TCRdb goes unchecked. The length of the CDR3 is 15 residues. Germline V gives CDR1 SGHRS, CDR2 YFSETQ. The CDR3: CASSIRATSYNEQFF.

The J gene is TRBJ2-1, the V gene TRBV2. Germline loops: CDR1 SNHLY, CDR2 FYNNEI. The CDR3 runs to 13 residues. The CDR3 loop is CARETSANNEQFF.

This chain links TRBV13 with TRBJ1-5; TCRdb lists TRBD1, though no DNA is available to test this call. The CDR3 runs 15 residues. Germline lookup yields CDR1 PRHDT and CDR2 FYEKMQ (reference sequence). This CDR3 reads CASSSSRDLYQPQHF. The whole variable domain, filled in from reference TRBV13 and TRBJ1-5, reads AAGVIQSPRHLIKEKRETATLKCYPIPRHDTVYWYQQGPGQDPQFLISFYEKMQSDKGSIPDRFSAQQFSDYHSELNMSSLELGDSALYFCASSSSRDLYQPQHFGDGTRLSIL.

The rearrangement links TRBV5-4 to TRBJ2-1; TCRdb indicates TRBD1, and absent DNA this call remains unverified. Germline V lookup: CDR1 SGHNT, CDR2 YYREEE (reference sequence). The CDR3 covers 13 residues. The CDR3 sequence: CASSTPGPNEQFF.

The chain couples TRBV12-3 or TRBV12-4 to TRBJ1-1. The CDR3 extends over 12 amino acids. CDR3 region: CASGPVGTEAFF.

This chain joins TRBV6-6 and TRBJ1-1. The germline gives CDR1 MNHNY, CDR2 SVGAGI (reference sequence). The CDR3 consists of 14 residues. The CDR3 is CASSYRRGDTEAFF.

The genes are TRBV10-3 and TRBJ1-1; TCRdb's D call, TRBD1, is unchecked because there is no DNA. Germline CDR1 reads ENHRY; CDR2 reads SYGVKD. The CDR3 extends over 14 amino acids. The CDR3 here is CAISEGGLNTEAFF.

The chain combines TRBV7-2 with TRBJ1-3. The CDR3 is 14 residues long. Germline CDR1 is SGHTA and CDR2 is FQGNSA. The CDR3 sequence is CASGSALSGNTIYF.

This chain joins TRBV20-1 and TRBJ1-1. Germline CDR1 reads DFQATT; CDR2 reads SNEGSKA (reference sequence). The CDR3 spans 11 residues. The CDR3 loop is CSAIDNPEAFF.

The chain uses TRBV10-2 and TRBJ1-1; TCRdb names TRBD1, which stays unverified in the absence of DNA. The CDR3 has 13 residues. Per the germline V gene, CDR1 is WSHSY and CDR2 is SAAADI. The CDR3 spells CASSPGPGTEAFF.

The chain employs TRBV11-2 and TRBJ2-1; there is no DNA to check the TCRdb D call of TRBD1. The CDR3 has 18 residues. Germline V gene sequence: CDR1 SGHAT, CDR2 FQNNGV. CDR3 region: CASSFNPRLGQISREQFF.

CDR3 loop: CASSPLPTSGRPYNEQFF. The V and J genes are TRBV7-3 and TRBJ2-1; the TCRdb D gene call, TRBD2, has no DNA to confirm it. The CDR3 length is 18 residues. CDR1 is SGHTA and CDR2 is FQGTGA in the germline V gene.